Listed here are 17 T cell receptor beta chains from one sample, sequenced in a study of blood T cell repertoires in COVID-19. The table came from immunoSEQ multiplex PCR; TCRdb's copy has only in-frame clones and leaves some out. This sample yields about 94,000 clones, of which about 86% are seen a single time; over 10% belongs to the top ten. The specimen sequenced was peripheral blood. The receptors were sampled from a woman between 55 and 75 years old in a cohort sampled during active or convalescent COVID-19.

This rearrangement joins TRBV4-1 to TRBJ2-4, with 7 positions matching TRBD1. This CDR3 has 15 amino acids. V shed 0 bases and J 1 base; nucleotides not matched to a gene: 0. Germline CDR1 reads MGHRA; CDR2 reads YSYEKL. The CDR3 region has the DNA TGCGCCAGCAGCCAAGAGGACAGGGCCAAAAACATTCAGTACTTC. It yields the protein CASSQEDRAKNIQYF.

V gene TRBV2 combines with J gene TRBJ2-3; TRBD1 agrees at 11 bases. The CDR3 consists of 14 residues. V was clipped by 7 bases and J by 4 bases; unmatched bases: 4. Germline CDR1 SNHLY, CDR2 FYNNEI. The CDR3 DNA is TGTGCCAGCATTCGGGACAGGGGGTCAGATACGCAGTATTTT. Residues: CASIRDRGSDTQYF.

This chain links TRBV19 with TRBJ2-1; TRBD1 agrees at 9 bases. The germline CDR1 and CDR2 sequences are LNHDA and SQIVND (reference sequence). With 6 bases clipped from V and 9 bases from J, the junction kept 9 bases outside the gene matches. The CDR3 is 14 amino acids. The CDR3 here is CASRADRGSVEQFF. Written as DNA, the CDR3 is TGTGCCAGTAGAGCGGACAGGGGATCTGTTGAGCAGTTCTTC.

This sequence joins TRBV15 and TRBJ2-7; D may be TRBD1 (5 bases). The germline V and J ends were trimmed by 6 bases and 9 bases, with 21 bases remaining between them. CDR1 is LNHNV, CDR2 YYDKDF, per germline (reference sequence). The CDR3 length is 14 residues. The CDR3 DNA reads as TGTGCCACCAGAGACGACCTCCGTAGTAGGGGGCAGTACTTC. This encodes CATRDDLRSRGQYF.

This clone was seen more than once but under ten times. This rearrangement joins TRBV2 to TRBJ1-2; no clear D gene. Germline V CDR1 and CDR2: SNHLY, FYNNEI. CDR3 size: 15 residues. Trimming took 7 bases from V and 0 from J, leaving 15 bases between them. CDR3 residues: CASTALSQTNYGYTF. Written as DNA, the CDR3 is TGTGCCAGCACGGCACTTAGCCAAACTAACTATGGCTACACCTTC.

V and J are TRBV5-4 and TRBJ2-7, with TRBD1 matching over 8 bases. CDR3 size: 15 residues. Trimming at V came to 3 bases and at J to 2 bases, leaving 7 bases not matched to a gene. Germline lookup yields CDR1 SGHNT and CDR2 YYREEE (reference sequence). The CDR3 DNA reads as TGTGCCAGCAGCTCATCACAGGGGGTCGCCTACGAGCAGTACTTC. It codes for CASSSSQGVAYEQYF.

This clone was counted a single time. V and J are TRBV3-1 (or the pseudogene TRBV3-2) and TRBJ2-3, with 7 bases identical to TRBD2. Germline assignment: CDR1 LGHDT and CDR2 YNNKEL (reference sequence). V shed 1 base and J 6 bases; nucleotides not matched to a gene: 4. The CDR3 consists of 14 residues. CDR3 protein: CASSQGLARDTQYF. Written as DNA, the CDR3 is TGTGCCAGCAGCCAAGGACTAGCACGGGATACGCAGTATTTT.

J is TRBJ1-5 and V is TRBV4-1; D might be TRBD1 (5 bases). This CDR3 region has 14 residues. Germline V gene data show CDR1 as MGHRA and CDR2 as YSYEKL. V lost 3 bases and J lost 7, with 13 bases in between. The CDR3 DNA reads TGCGCCAGCAGCCAGTCAGGGCCAGGGCAGCCCCAGCATTTT. This gives the protein CASSQSGPGQPQHF.

This clone turned up a few times. The gene calls are TRBV19 and TRBJ2-2; 9 positions agree with TRBD1. Germline V gives CDR1 LNHDA, CDR2 SQIVND (reference sequence). CDR3 size: 18 residues. With 3 bases clipped from V and 1 base from J, the junction kept 9 bases outside the gene matches. CDR3 nucleotides: TGTGCCAGTAGTATTGTGGGGCGACAGGGGGGGAACACCGGGGAGCTGTTTTTT. This encodes CASSIVGRQGGNTGELFF.

The chain links TRBV15 to TRBJ1-4; D possibly corresponds to TRBD1 (5 bases). The CDR3 contains 15 residues. CDR1 is LNHNV and CDR2 is YYDKDF in the germline V gene (reference sequence). V lost 4 bases to trimming and J lost 8 bases, with 17 bases between them. The CDR3 protein is CATSKLGQGDEKLFF. The CDR3 DNA reads as TGTGCCACCAGCAAACTCGGGCAGGGCGACGAAAAACTGTTTTTT.

This chain joins TRBV19 and TRBJ1-3; perhaps TRBD1 as D (6 bases). CDR3 length: 13 amino acids. In germline, CDR1 is LNHDA, CDR2 SQIVND (reference sequence). V dropped 6 bases and J dropped 3 bases, with 9 bases sitting between them. The CDR3 coding sequence is TGTGCCAGTAGCCGGGACAATGGAAACACCATATATTTT. This encodes CASSRDNGNTIYF.

The J gene is TRBJ2-1, the V gene TRBV28, with a weak D call TRBD1 (5 bases). CDR3 length: 15 amino acids. Germline V CDR1 and CDR2: MDHEN, SYDVKM. Trimming shortened V by 8 bases and J by 3 bases, and 17 bases separated the two germline ends. CDR3 sequence: CASSDAQVYYNEQFF. CDR3 nucleotide sequence: TGTGCCAGCTCAGACGCACAGGTATACTACAATGAGCAGTTCTTC.

The chain couples TRBV7-3 to TRBJ2-1, with 15 nucleotides matching TRBD2. Per germline, CDR1 SGHTA and CDR2 FQGTGA. The ends lost 5 bases at V and 0 bases at J; junction bases unmatched: 8. CDR3 length: 19 amino acids. CDR3 sequence: CASSPAGLAGGSSYNEQFF. CDR3 in DNA: TGTGCCAGCAGCCCCGCGGGACTAGCGGGGGGCAGCTCCTACAATGAGCAGTTCTTC. Looking up the rest from reference TRBV7-3 and TRBJ2-1 gives the full variable domain: GAGVSQTPSNKVTEKGKYVELRCDPISGHTALYWYRQSLGQGPEFLIYFQGTGAADDSGLPNDRFFAVRPEGSVSTLKIQRTERGDSAVYLCASSPAGLAGGSSYNEQFFGPGTRLTVL.

The genes are TRBV30 and TRBJ2-1; no reliable D call. The CDR3 consists of 14 residues. In germline, CDR1 is GTSNPN, CDR2 SVGIG (reference sequence). Trimming pared 0 bases from V and 0 bases from J, leaving 6 bases between. CDR3 sequence: CAWSVLNSYNEQFF. The CDR3 nucleotides are TGTGCCTGGAGTGTATTAAACTCCTACAATGAGCAGTTCTTC.

The chain's CDR3 is CASSPTPRAEEQYF. As DNA, the CDR3 is TGTGCCAGCAGCCCTACCCCGCGGGCCGAAGAGCAGTACTTC. The genes are TRBV13 and TRBJ2-7, with D tentatively TRBD2 (5 bases). Germline-derived CDR1 and CDR2 are PRHDT and FYEKMQ (reference sequence). CDR3 length equals 14 residues. V lost 5 bases, J lost 7 bases, and 18 bases lay in between.

The CDR3 spells CASRGQGAPGNTIYF. CDR3 bases: TGTGCCAGCAGAGGACAGGGGGCCCCGGGAAACACCATATATTTT. This chain links TRBV7-8 with TRBJ1-3, with 11 bases that match TRBD1. The germline V gene encodes CDR1 SGHVS and CDR2 FQNEAQ. V gave up 6 bases and J gave up 4 bases; unmatched junction bases: 5. CDR3 length equals 15 residues.

The gene calls are TRBV18 and TRBJ2-5; D perhaps matches TRBD1 (5 bases). CDR3 length equals 14 residues. CDR1 and CDR2 from the germline V gene are KGHSH and LQKENI. Trimming took off 2 bases at V and 7 bases at J, with 14 bases between the two ends. The CDR3 here is CASSPLGLDGTQYF. The CDR3 DNA reads TGTGCCAGCTCACCATTGGGGCTAGACGGGACCCAGTACTTC.